This T cell receptor beta chain was sequenced for a study of T cells in localized non-small cell lung cancer. With regard to this clone: Its antigen remains unidentified.

TCRdb keeps only in-frame clones here, not all; method: immunoSEQ multiplex PCR. The data contain 30,000 to 45,000 clones, around nine tenths of them singletons. Points from the study as a whole: Adjacent lung tissue had a median about 52 of the top 100 clones found in the tumor.

The receptor was derived from a woman aged 35-75 years with stage I lung adenocarcinoma. This sample comprised peripheral blood, obtained before any cancer treatment.

The CDR3: CASSLSSPGDEQYF. The CDR3 nucleotides are TGTGCCAGCAGCTTATCGTCACCGGGGGACGAGCAGTACTTC. The genes are TRBV7-6 and TRBJ2-5; the D gene is possibly TRBD2 (6 bases). The J call may be faulty, since TRBJ2-7 better matches the DNA end. CDR3 length: 14 amino acids. The germline gives CDR1 SGHVS, CDR2 FNYEAQ.